This T cell receptor beta chain was recorded in a study of T cell responses to AZD1222 COVID-19 vaccine. Points from the study as a whole: Spike-specific TCR breadth and depth grew following two AZD1222 doses.

Trimming at V came to 4 bases and at J to 6 bases, leaving 5 bases not matched to a gene. The CDR3 is 14 amino acids. CDR1 LGHDT and CDR2 YNNKEL come from the germline V gene (reference sequence). As to this clone: Its cognate antigen is unknown.

Sequencing was performed with immunoSEQ multiplex PCR; in TCRdb, only in-frame clones are kept and a portion is missing. The sample records about 89,000 clones, about 90% being singletons. The sequence derives from an adult in good health. V is TRBV3-1 (or the pseudogene TRBV3-2) and J is TRBJ2-7, with 11 positions matching TRBD1. Sequencing was performed on peripheral blood, taken on day 0 of MenACWY control vaccination. The CDR3 bases are TGTGCCAGCAGCCGCGGACAGGGGGCAGGCGAGCAGTACTTC. This encodes CASSRGQGAGEQYF.